A selection of T cell receptor beta chains follows, all from one sample in a study of blood T cell repertoires in COVID-19. Libraries were prepared by immunoSEQ multiplex PCR; TCRdb keeps only in-frame clonotypes and omits some of them. The sample consists of 20,000 to 25,000 clones, around 85% of them appearing once. What was sequenced was peripheral blood. These receptors all stem from a human donor with active COVID-19. The donor label of this sample is uncertain. Each CDR3 is given with its conserved first and last residue. A D gene is named only where the DNA matches it firmly. Rows may omit the clone size; those that give it use once, few, many or a size class.

v_gene	abundance	j_gene	d_gene	CDR3nt	CDR3aa
TRBV29-1	.	TRBJ2-1	TRBD2	TGCAGCGTTGAATTGGGACTAGCGGGTAATGAGCAGTTCTTC	CSVELGLAGNEQFF
TRBV19	.	TRBJ2-5	TRBD1	TGTGCCAGTAGTACCACCGGGACAGGGAACCAAGAGACCCAGTACTTC	CASSTTGTGNQETQYF
TRBV4-1	once	TRBJ1-1	.	TGCGCCAGCAGCCCACAGAACACTGAAGCTTTCTTT	CASSPQNTEAFF
TRBV15	.	TRBJ2-2	TRBD2	TGTGCCACCAGCCGGAGCGGGATAAACACCGGGGAGCTGTTTTTT	CATSRSGINTGELFF
TRBV5-8	.	TRBJ1-2	TRBD1	TGTGCCAGCAGCAGGACAGGGGGCGTCTATGGCTACACCTTC	CASSRTGGVYGYTF
TRBV6-1	.	TRBJ2-7	.	TGTGCCAGCAGTGAAGCGTCCGGGGTACCCTACGAGCAGTACTTC	CASSEASGVPYEQYF
TRBV9	.	TRBJ1-4	.	TGTGCCAGCAGCGCAGACAGCGGGGAAAAACTGTTTTTT	CASSADSGEKLFF
TRBV10-1	.	TRBJ2-2	.	TGCGCCAGAACTTTTCAGGGCCCCACCGGGGAGCTGTTTTTT	CARTFQGPTGELFF
TRBV7-2	.	TRBJ2-3	.	TGTGCCAGCAGCTTAGAGGCAGGGTGGACAGATACGCAGTATTTT	CASSLEAGWTDTQYF
TRBV7-8	.	TRBJ2-5	TRBD1	TGTGCCAGCAGCTTGGACAGGGGGTTTCGGGAGACCCAGTACTTC	CASSLDRGFRETQYF
TRBV11-3	.	TRBJ2-2	.	TGTGCCAGCAGCTTACTGGGGGCCGGGCTCGGGGAGCTGTTTTTT	CASSLLGAGLGELFF
TRBV7-2	.	TRBJ2-1	TRBD2	TGTGCCAGCAGCGTCGCTAGCGGGATCGGTAATGAGCAGTTCTTC	CASSVASGIGNEQFF
TRBV10-3	.	TRBJ2-1	.	TGTGCCATCAGTGAGAAACAGTACAATGAGCAGTTCTTC	CAISEKQYNEQFF
TRBV6-6	.	TRBJ2-5	.	TGTGCCAGCACCAAGGAGGGGGCGGCGGAGACCCAGTACTTC	CASTKEGAAETQYF
TRBV5-1	.	TRBJ2-7	.	TGCGCCAGCAGCTTGGCCGACCGGGAGATCTACGAGCAGTACTTC	CASSLADREIYEQYF
TRBV19	once	TRBJ2-2	.	TGTGCCAGTAAGATGAGGAACACCGGGGAGCTGTTTTTT	CASKMRNTGELFF
TRBV7-6	.	TRBJ2-7	.	TGTGCCAGCAGCTTACGTGGGCAATCCTACGAGCAGTACTTC	CASSLRGQSYEQYF
TRBV19	.	TRBJ1-5	.	TGTGCCAGTAGTATTCGGGGTAGGCCCCAGCATTTT	CASSIRGRPQHF
TRBV28	.	TRBJ1-2	.	TGTGCCACCGAGATTCGGTCGAGCTATGGCTACACCTTC	CATEIRSSYGYTF
TRBV4-1	few	TRBJ1-6	.	TGCGCCAGCAGCCAAGAATTTCGGGGGGGAAGTTATAATTCACCCCTCCACTTT	CASSQEFRGGSYNSPLHF
TRBV9	once	TRBJ2-3	TRBD2	TGTGCCAGCAGCTTCCGGACTAGCGGGAGTGGTAATACGCAGTATTTT	CASSFRTSGSGNTQYF
TRBV18	.	TRBJ1-1	.	TGTGCCAGCTCACCACCGGGACAAGAGATGAACACTGAAGCTTTCTTT	CASSPPGQEMNTEAFF
TRBV6-5	.	TRBJ2-7	.	TGTGCCAGCGGAGGGAGGCTACCGTACGAGCAGTACTTC	CASGGRLPYEQYF
TRBV6-6	.	TRBJ1-5	.	TGTGCCAGCAGTCCCTACGACCCCGACAGGATATCCTCCCCCCAGCATTTT	CASSPYDPDRISSPQHF
TRBV19	.	TRBJ1-1	.	TGTGCCAGTAGTCCTCAGGGGTTGAACACTGAAGCTTTCTTT	CASSPQGLNTEAFF
TRBV28	.	TRBJ1-2	TRBD1	TGTGCCAGCAGTTTACGGGCAGGGGGCGGTAACCCCTATGGCTACACCTTC	CASSLRAGGGNPYGYTF
TRBV18	once	TRBJ1-1	TRBD1	TGTGCCAGCGGAAAGGGGACAGCAGAAGCTTTCTTT	CASGKGTAEAFF
TRBV25-1	once	TRBJ2-5	TRBD2	TGTGCCAGCAGTGAATTAGCGGGAGACGACGAGACCCAGTACTTC	CASSELAGDDETQYF
TRBV5-1	once	TRBJ2-2	TRBD1	TGCGCCAGCAGCTACACAGGGGGCGGCACCGGGGAGCTGTTTTTT	CASSYTGGGTGELFF
TRBV7-8	.	TRBJ1-4	.	TGTGCCAGCAGCCGGGCTCCGAATGAAAAACTGTTTTTT	CASSRAPNEKLFF
TRBV25-1	.	TRBJ1-1	TRBD1	TGTGCCAGCAGTGATAGGGGGCGCGGGTCCACTGAAGCTTTCTTT	CASSDRGRGSTEAFF
TRBV6-5	.	TRBJ2-1	TRBD2	TGTGCCAGCAGGCAGACTAGCGTCCCCTACAATGAGCAGTTCTTC	CASRQTSVPYNEQFF
TRBV24-1	.	TRBJ1-2	TRBD1	TGTGCCACCAGTGATTCGGGACAGCATGGCTACACCTTC	CATSDSGQHGYTF
TRBV5-4	.	TRBJ2-1	TRBD2	TGTGCCAGCAGCCCGCTCCTAAGCGGGAGTCAGCAGTTCTTC	CASSPLLSGSQQFF
TRBV6-1	.	TRBJ2-1	TRBD2	TGTGCCAGCAGTGAATGGGAAGGGGGGCTAGCGGGAACGGAGCAGTTCTTC	CASSEWEGGLAGTEQFF
TRBV7-9	.	TRBJ2-5	TRBD1	TGTGCCAGCAGCTCAAGGACAGGGGAAGGCGAGACCCAGTACTTC	CASSSRTGEGETQYF
TRBV28	.	TRBJ2-2	TRBD1	TGTGCCAGCTTTGACAGGGACCTAAGGAACACCGGGGAGCTGTTTTTT	CASFDRDLRNTGELFF
TRBV29-1	.	TRBJ2-3	.	TGCAGCGTTTTGGGTGGACAGTCTAGCACAGATACGCAGTATTTT	CSVLGGQSSTDTQYF
TRBV4-3	once	TRBJ2-1	TRBD2	TGCGCCAGCAGCCAAGATGTGGCTAGCGGGACGTACAATGAGCAGTTCTTC	CASSQDVASGTYNEQFF
TRBV10-3	.	TRBJ2-5	TRBD2	TGTGCCACCCTAGCGGGGGGGGGAGAGACCCAGTACTTC	CATLAGGGETQYF
TRBV9	.	TRBJ2-3	TRBD2	TGTGCCAGCAGCGCCCGGATAGCGGGTGGGCAGTATTTT	CASSARIAGGQYF
TRBV7-2	.	TRBJ2-2	.	TGTGCCAGCAGCTTAGTGAGGAACACCGGGGAGCTGTTTTTT	CASSLVRNTGELFF
TRBV21-1	.	TRBJ2-7	.	TGTGCCAGCAGCTCCCACTCAATGGTCAGCTCCGTTGCGGCTCACTGCGAGCAGTACTTC	CASSSHSMVSSVAAHCEQYF
TRBV7-3	.	TRBJ2-2	TRBD2	TGTGCCAGCAGCTTAAGAGCGGGGGGCACCGGGGAGCTGTTTTTT	CASSLRAGGTGELFF
TRBV11-3	once	TRBJ2-1	TRBD2	TGTGCCAGCAGCTTCCGAAGCGGGAGTAAATACAATGAGCAGTTCTTC	CASSFRSGSKYNEQFF
TRBV4-2	.	TRBJ1-1	TRBD1	TGTGCCAGCAGCCAACAGACAGGGGTGAACACTGAAGCTTTCTTT	CASSQQTGVNTEAFF
TRBV27	.	TRBJ1-2	.	TGTGCCAGCGGTAAAGACCGGGGATATGGCTACACCTTC	CASGKDRGYGYTF
TRBV5-6	.	TRBJ2-7	TRBD2	TGTGCCAGCAGCTGGTGGACTAGCGGGATCTACGAGCAGTACTTC	CASSWWTSGIYEQYF
TRBV18	.	TRBJ2-5	TRBD2	TGTGCCAGCTCACCGGGAGGGGTTCAAGAGACCCAGTACTTC	CASSPGGVQETQYF
TRBV27	.	TRBJ1-4	.	TGTGCCAGCAGTTTACAGGGTTGGGGTGAAAAACTGTTTTTT	CASSLQGWGEKLFF
TRBV6-6	.	TRBJ2-2	TRBD1	TGTGCCAGCATCGGACAGGGGGTGTCCGGGGAGCTGTTTTTT	CASIGQGVSGELFF
TRBV5-4	.	TRBJ2-4	TRBD2	TGTGCCAGAGGAGGCGGGAGTTTGGCCAAAAACATTCAGTACTTC	CARGGGSLAKNIQYF
TRBV5-4	.	TRBJ2-5	.	TGTGCCAGCAGCTTAGGACAGTCGGATAGGGAGACCCAGTACTTC	CASSLGQSDRETQYF
TRBV28	.	TRBJ2-1	.	TGTGCCAGCGGGACTAATGAGCAGTTCTTC	CASGTNEQFF
TRBV5-1	.	TRBJ1-1	.	TGCGCCAGCAGCTTGGACAAGAACACTGAAGCTTTCTTT	CASSLDKNTEAFF